This TCR beta chain emerged from a study of cytomegalovirus exposure and HLA in healthy donors. Overall study findings and caveats: In all likelihood, a cluster of highly shared sequence variants was a sequencing artifact.

The CDR3 covers 14 residues. Germline assignment: CDR1 LNHDA and CDR2 SQIVND (reference sequence). The junction had 6 bases not matched to a gene; V was cut back by 7 bases and J by 4 bases. This PCR relied on a set of 60 Vbeta primers and 13 Jbeta primers. Data came from immunoSEQ multiplex PCR; TCRdb stores just in-frame clones and leaves some out. The profile shows some 150,000 clones, almost 85% of them singletons. This clone was seen a handful of times. What it binds is unknown. The V gene is TRBV19, the J gene TRBJ1-2; TRBD1 aligns across 10 bases. The sample was PBMCs. This receptor was taken from a woman aged 40-49 years in good health and CMV-seronegative. CDR3 DNA sequence: TGTGCCAGTACCCCGGACAGGGGGGGCTATGGCTACACCTTC. It yields the protein CASTPDRGGYGYTF. Based on the CDR3 plus reference TRBV19 and TRBJ1-2, the full variable domain is DGGITQSPKYLFRKEGQNVTLSCEQNLNHDAMYWYRQDPGQGLRLIYYSQIVNDFQKGDIAEGYSVSREKKESFPLTVTSAQKNPTAFYLCASTPDRGGYGYTFGSGTRLTVV.